This note documents a single T cell receptor beta chain sequence. No antigen is known for it. The primer mix had 60 Vbeta and 13 Jbeta primers. Profiled with immunoSEQ multiplex PCR; TCRdb holds only in-frame clones, not every one. The sample gives approximately 53,000 clones, over 60% of which show up once; 7% to 10% is in the top ten. These data belong to a study of cytomegalovirus exposure and HLA in healthy donors. This CDR3 contains 14 residues. The germline CDR1 and CDR2 sequences are SGHTA and FQGTGA. V lost 6 bases, J lost 7 bases, and 8 bases stayed unmatched. Findings and caveats of the study: The study flagged about 150 TCR beta chains as cytomegalovirus-associated.

The V and J genes are TRBV7-3 and TRBJ1-3; 8 bases map to TRBD1. The sequenced material came from PBMCs. This TCR derives from a man younger than 45 in good health and CMV-seropositive. The CDR3 DNA follows: TGTGCCAGCAGTTCACAGGGGGAGAGGAACACCATATATTTT. Its protein product is CASSSQGERNTIYF.